This T cell receptor beta chain was recovered during a study of T cells in Graves' hyperthyroidism and ophthalmopathy. What was amplified from RNA transcripts were TCR beta CDR3 regions. First-round RT-PCR targeting the TCR CDR3 was performed with the HTBI primer set. MiXCR, run by TCRdb on the multiplex PCR reads, gives a single entry per CDR3 protein. The sample has a few hundred thousand distinct CDR3 sequences, roughly 13% seen once. CDR1 MDHEN and CDR2 SYDVKM come from the germline V gene. V was pared by 6 bases and J by 7 bases, with 14 bases of the junction left unmatched. The CDR3 has 16 residues. This clonotype has ten or more counts.

Sequenced sample: blood. This chain uses TRBV28 with TRBJ1-4; 7 nucleotides align to TRBD1. The sequence was collected from a man aged 25-40 years with Graves' hyperthyroidism that later progressed to Graves' ophthalmopathy. Written as DNA, the CDR3 is TGTGCCAGCAGGCTCTACGCCGGGACAGACTCTGAAAAACTGTTTTTT. As protein: CASRLYAGTDSEKLFF.